The clone carrying this T cell receptor (beta chain) came up many times. Antigen unknown. The data stem from a study of neurological immune-mediated disorders. Study observations and caveats: CDR3 amino acid sequences found in expanded clones were never shared across subjects, suggesting private repertoires in all groups. Falling below healthy controls, multiple sclerosis showed the least TCR clonal expansion, while HTLV-1-associated myelopathy showed the most. Phylogenetic grouping put 18 of 34 multiple sclerosis patients' repertoires into one related-CDR3 cluster, a possible signature.

5'RACE with 10-nucleotide random UMIs generated the cDNA. TCRdb re-analysed the 5' RACE reads in MiXCR, keeping a single row per CDR3 protein. The data contain around 58,000 distinct CDR3 sequences, about 3.3% of them singletons. Looked up from germline, CDR1 is MGHRA and CDR2 is YSYEKL. The CDR3 loop spans 14 amino acids. The ends were cut back, 1 base at V and 9 bases at J, with 16 bases in the middle. This receptor was obtained from a woman in her sixties with multiple sclerosis. Sequencing was carried out using PBMCs. This chain uses TRBV4-1 with TRBJ2-7, with a tentative D call TRBD2 (5 bases). This CDR3 is CASSQGRPGIGQYF. The CDR3 DNA reads as TGCGCCAGCAGCCAAGGACGACCCGGGATCGGGCAGTACTTC.